These 14 T cell receptor beta chains share one sample of origin, sequenced in a study of T cell repertoires in cytomegalovirus infection. TCRdb reanalysed the reads using MiXCR and keeps one entry per CDR3 protein. Among around 490,000 distinct CDR3 sequences listed, 26% were seen once. The source material was PBMCs. Receptor source: a human donor in good health (CMV status not recorded). Some clones in this sample may be carry-over from other donors' samples.

The J gene is TRBJ1-1, the V gene TRBV19, with a possible D match to TRBD1 (5 bases). V was clipped by 2 bases and J by 0 bases, with 10 bases between them. The germline V gene has CDR1 LNHDA and CDR2 SQIVND (reference sequence). The CDR3 runs to 15 residues. CDR3 sequence reads: CASSIIGQMNTEAFF. CDR3 in DNA: TGTGCCAGTAGTATAATCGGACAAATGAACACTGAAGCTTTCTTT.

The chain has TRBV7-9 and TRBJ2-7, with TRBD2 matching over 9 bases. The CDR3 is 15 amino acids. The germline V gene has CDR1 SEHNR and CDR2 FQNEAQ (reference sequence). J gave up 4 bases and V 5 bases, and 9 bases lay outside the gene matches. Here the CDR3 DNA reads TGTGCCAGCAGCCCATGGGGCGGGAGGGAATACGAGCAGTACTTC. Translated: CASSPWGGREYEQYF.

This chain joins TRBV20-1 and TRBJ2-3; D is perhaps TRBD2 (6 bases). CDR1 and CDR2 (germline): DFQATT, SNEGSKA (reference sequence). The CDR3 runs to 17 residues. Trimming pared 3 bases from V and 0 bases from J, leaving 19 bases between. The chain's CDR3 is CSASQFMGSGSTDTQYF. The CDR3 nucleotides are TGCAGTGCTAGCCAATTCATGGGTAGCGGTAGCACAGATACGCAGTATTTT.

Many counts were recorded for this clonotype. This chain connects TRBV7-8 to TRBJ2-7; D unclear. CDR3 length equals 14 residues. Germline CDR1 reads SGHVS; CDR2 reads FQNEAQ. Trimming stripped 5 bases from V and 7 bases from J, with 18 bases between. The DNA for the CDR3 is TGTGCCAGCAGCCTATCACCCCATAAGAGGGAGCAGTACTTC. Its translation is CASSLSPHKREQYF.

This clonotype has more than one count but fewer than ten. The V gene is TRBV11-2, the J gene TRBJ2-7; D is perhaps TRBD2 (5 bases). This CDR3 comprises 14 residues. V was cut by 0 bases and J by 0 bases, with 6 bases left in between. From germline, CDR1 is SGHAT and CDR2 FQNNGV. Written as DNA, the CDR3 is TGTGCCAGCAGCTTAGAGCGGGCCTCCTACGAGCAGTACTTC. It translates to CASSLERASYEQYF.

This sequence joins TRBV6-2 or TRBV6-3 and TRBJ1-1, with D unclear. Per the germline V gene, CDR1 is MNHEY and CDR2 is SVGEGT. This CDR3 spans 13 amino acids. Trimming left V 5 bases short and J 4 bases short, with 11 bases between. The CDR3 protein is CASSITTSTEAFF. The CDR3 coding sequence is TGTGCCAGCAGTATAACTACGAGCACTGAAGCTTTCTTT.

The J gene is TRBJ2-2, the V gene TRBV20-1; the D gene is possibly TRBD2 (5 bases). The CDR3 covers 15 residues. Germline V gives CDR1 DFQATT, CDR2 SNEGSKA (reference sequence). V lost 5 bases, J lost 4 bases, and 17 bases lay in between. CDR3 bases: TGCAGTGCTCCCCCGAGGACGGGAAGCACCGGGGAGCTGTTTTTT. Translation gives CSAPPRTGSTGELFF.

This clonotype was counted a few times. A much larger clone sits a single nucleotide away, making a read error possible. V is TRBV7-9 and J is TRBJ1-5, with D uncertain. Trimming cost V 0 bases and J 4 bases, with 7 bases left between them. CDR3 length equals 14 residues. Germline loops: CDR1 SEHNR, CDR2 FQNEAQ (reference sequence). As DNA, the CDR3 is TGTGCCAGCAGCTTAGCAGGGAAGAATCAGCCCCAGCATTTT. It encodes CASSLAGKNQPQHF.

This clonotype was found many times. V is TRBV12-3 or TRBV12-4 and J is TRBJ2-3; D is unresolved. V lost 6 bases and J lost 3, with 10 bases in between. This CDR3 region has 13 residues. The CDR3 region has the DNA TGTGCCAGCAGGACTCTGGGGACAGATACGCAGTATTTT. This translates into CASRTLGTDTQYF.

This clonotype was seen ten or more times. The chain is built from TRBV7-2 and TRBJ1-1; D call uncertain. Germline values: CDR1 SGHTA, CDR2 FQGNSA. The CDR3 consists of 14 residues. V was shortened by 5 bases and J by 3 bases, with 13 bases between the two germline ends. Here the CDR3 reads CASSRIDQDTEAFF. The CDR3 coding sequence is TGTGCCAGCAGCCGGATCGACCAAGACACTGAAGCTTTCTTT.

There are a few counts of this clonotype. CDR3 residues: CASSYFRTSYGYTF. Here the CDR3 DNA reads TGTGCCAGCAGTTACTTTAGAACCAGCTATGGCTACACCTTC. The chain links TRBV6-5 to TRBJ1-2, with unresolved D. The germline V and J ends were trimmed by 1 base and 4 bases, with 10 bases remaining between them. Germline V gene sequence: CDR1 MNHEY, CDR2 SVGAGI. This CDR3 is built from 14 residues.

This chain uses TRBV11-2 with TRBJ1-2, with D possibly being TRBD1 (5 bases). The CDR3 totals 15 residues. Germline CDR1 is SGHAT and CDR2 is FQNNGV. V was shortened by 5 bases and J by 4 bases, with 17 bases between the two germline ends. CDR3 in amino acids: CASSDRRGAGYGYTF. The CDR3 DNA follows: TGTGCCAGCAGCGACCGACGAGGGGCCGGCTATGGCTACACCTTC.

This clonotype was detected only a few times. The chain links TRBV19 to TRBJ2-3; possible D gene TRBD1, 6 bases. Germline assignment: CDR1 LNHDA and CDR2 SQIVND (reference sequence). The CDR3 is 17 residues long. Trimming removed 1 base from V and 0 bases from J, with 14 bases in between. The CDR3 loop is CASSIGRGSASTDTQYF. In nucleotides, the CDR3 is TGTGCCAGTAGTATAGGCAGGGGAAGTGCTAGCACAGATACGCAGTATTTT.

This chain connects TRBV7-6 to TRBJ2-1; TRBD2 matches 15 bases. The CDR3 runs to 18 residues. After removal of 4 bases from V and 3 bases from J, the junction contained 7 bases not matched to a gene. The germline CDR1 and CDR2 sequences are SGHVS and FNYEAQ. The CDR3 region has the DNA TGTGCCAGCAGCTCAACAAGGACTAGCGGGAGGGTCTACAATGAGCAGTTCTTC. Its translation is CASSSTRTSGRVYNEQFF.